A single sample gave rise to the 21 T cell receptor beta chains below, sequenced in a study of cytomegalovirus exposure and HLA in healthy donors. The PCR made use of 60 Vbeta and 13 Jbeta primers. The assay was immunoSEQ multiplex PCR, and TCRdb's table has in-frame clones only and misses some. Seen here are 100,000 to 150,000 clones, 73% observed once, and the top ten hold 2% to 2.5%. The sample taken for sequencing was PBMCs. The receptor set was obtained from a woman aged 40 to 49 in good health and CMV-seropositive.

The chain combines TRBV9 with TRBJ2-7; unclear D gene. This CDR3 has 15 amino acids. V was pared by 0 bases and J by 3 bases, with 13 bases between. Germline values: CDR1 SGDLS, CDR2 YYNGEE. CDR3 in DNA: TGTGCCAGCAGCGTAGATCCCTCCCCAGGCTACGAGCAGTACTTC. Amino acids: CASSVDPSPGYEQYF.

The rearrangement uses TRBV7-5 and TRBJ1-6; TRBD1 is taken as the D call from the table, unchecked against the DNA. TRBV7-5 is marked as a pseudogene. This CDR3 spans 16 amino acids. This chain's CDR3 is CVRSLDISSYNSPLHF. CDR3 nucleotide sequence: TGTGTCAGAAGCTTAGACATCAGCTCCTATAATTCACCCCTCCACTTT.

The CDR3 loop reads CASSPADRSTNEKLFF. DNA of the CDR3: TGTGCCAGCAGCCCCGCAGACAGATCAACTAATGAAAAACTGTTTTTT. V and J are TRBV4-2 and TRBJ1-4; weak D call: TRBD1 (5 bases). V lost 4 bases and J lost 0, with 12 bases in between. Germline-derived CDR1 and CDR2 are LGHNA and YNFKEQ. The CDR3 spans 16 residues.

DNA for the CDR3: TGTGCCAGCAGTTTAAGCGGGGGAGGGAAAAACATTCAGTACTTC. It translates to CASSLSGGGKNIQYF. J is TRBJ2-4 and V is TRBV28, with 8 bases lining up with TRBD2. Germline values: CDR1 MDHEN, CDR2 SYDVKM. Trimming took 2 bases from V and 4 from J; bases not matched to a gene: 4. The CDR3 covers 15 residues.

The CDR3 here is CASSPRGQETQYF. The CDR3 nucleotides read TGTGCCAGCTCACCCAGGGGCCAAGAGACCCAGTACTTC. The chain combines TRBV18 with TRBJ2-5; D is perhaps TRBD1 (6 bases). Per germline, CDR1 KGHSH and CDR2 LQKENI. The CDR3 is 13 residues long. Trimming pared 3 bases from V and 1 base from J, leaving 6 bases between.

The chain uses TRBV28 and TRBJ1-1; D gene unclear. Germline CDR1 is MDHEN and CDR2 is SYDVKM. The ends were cut back, 7 bases at V and 0 bases at J, with 12 bases in the middle. The CDR3 extends over 14 amino acids. CDR3 amino acids: CASTLPTMNTEAFF. Here the CDR3 DNA reads TGTGCCAGCACCCTCCCCACTATGAACACTGAAGCTTTCTTT. Full variable domain (missing parts from reference TRBV28 and TRBJ1-1): DVKVTQSSRYLVKRTGEKVFLECVQDMDHENMFWYRQDPGLGLRLIYFSYDVKMKEKGDIPEGYSVSREKKERFSLILESASTNQTSMYLCASTLPTMNTEAFFGQGTRLTVV.

The chain couples TRBV7-2 to TRBJ2-5; 10 positions agree with TRBD1. The DNA end lines up better with TRBJ2-7; the J call may be wrong. The CDR3 length is 13 residues. The germline CDR1 and CDR2 sequences are SGHTA and FQGNSA. The CDR3 loop reads CASSLDRGFEQYF. The CDR3 coding sequence is TGTGCCAGCAGCTTGGACAGGGGGTTCGAGCAGTACTTC.

V is TRBV4-3 and J is TRBJ2-1; possibly TRBD2 for D (6 bases). The CDR3 runs 16 residues. V shed 1 base and J shed 9 bases, with 19 bases lying between them. Per the germline V gene, CDR1 is LGHNA and CDR2 is YSLEER. Here the CDR3 reads CASSQVRSGLSTEQFF. The CDR3, as DNA: TGCGCCAGCAGCCAAGTTCGGAGCGGGCTCAGCACTGAGCAGTTCTTC.

The chain links TRBV7-2 to TRBJ1-2, with D possibly TRBD1 on 6 matching bases. This CDR3 region has 14 residues. Germline CDR1 reads SGHTA; CDR2 reads FQGNSA. The V end lost 0 bases, the J end lost 6 bases, and 11 bases lay between the germline ends. CDR3 protein: CASSLAGQGNGYTF. In DNA, the CDR3 is TGTGCCAGCAGCTTAGCGGGGCAGGGGAATGGCTACACCTTC.

The rearrangement uses TRBV6-6 and TRBJ1-2, with 7 bases identical to TRBD1. The CDR3 loop spans 16 amino acids. Germline CDR1 is MNHNY and CDR2 is SVGAGI (reference sequence). The V segment lost 8 bases and the J segment 5 bases; nucleotides outside the gene matches: 17. DNA for the CDR3: TGTGCCAGCCTTCCCTTCGGACAGGCCTCTGGGTATGGCTACACCTTC. As protein: CASLPFGQASGYGYTF.

This clone has only a few counts. This sequence joins TRBV2 and TRBJ1-1; 10 positions agree with TRBD1. The trim removed 6 bases at V and 5 bases at J, leaving 6 bases unmatched. The germline V gene has CDR1 SNHLY and CDR2 FYNNEI. This CDR3 is built from 14 residues. CDR3 nucleotides: TGTGCCAGCAGGGGGACAGGGGTGGGGACTGAAGCTTTCTTT. The encoded protein is CASRGTGVGTEAFF.

The genes are TRBV5-6 and TRBJ2-7, with 7 bases aligning to TRBD1. The CDR3 contains 16 residues. Germline trimming cut 4 bases from V and 6 bases from J; bases unmatched to any gene: 16. The V gene's germline CDR1 is SGHDT and CDR2 YYEEEE. In DNA, the CDR3 is TGTGCCAGCAGCCCCCCAACGAAAAGACAGGGCCGCGAGCAGTACTTC. This codes for CASSPPTKRQGREQYF.

This clone was seen only a few times. V is TRBV23-1 and J is TRBJ1-5; no reliable D call. TRBV23-1 is an open reading frame whose function is uncertain. The CDR3 is 13 amino acids. Trimming shortened V by 11 bases and J by 2 bases, and 13 bases separated the two germline ends. This chain's CDR3 is CAFGSLGNQPQHF. DNA of the CDR3: TGCGCCTTCGGGTCACTGGGCAATCAGCCCCAGCATTTT.

This chain links TRBV29-1 with TRBJ2-1; 9 bases fit TRBD1. There are 15 residues in the CDR3. Germline CDR1 reads SQVTM; CDR2 reads ANQGSEA. V lost 4 bases to trimming and J lost 2 bases; unmatched junction nucleotides: 6. CDR3 nucleotides: TGCAGCGTTGTTACGAGGGACAGGGCCTACAATGAGCAGTTCTTC. Encoded protein: CSVVTRDRAYNEQFF.

V and J are TRBV5-5 and TRBJ2-3, with no clear D. V lost 1 base, J lost 2 bases, and 8 bases lay in between. This CDR3 is built from 14 residues. Looked up from germline, CDR1 is SGHKS and CDR2 is YYEKEE (reference sequence). CDR3 region: CASSLLPPTDTQYF. The CDR3 DNA reads as TGTGCCAGCAGCTTGCTTCCCCCCACAGATACGCAGTATTTT.

The rearrangement links TRBV7-8 to TRBJ2-2, with D perhaps TRBD2 (6 bases). This CDR3 spans 14 amino acids. Germline V gene lookup returns CDR1 SGHVS and CDR2 FQNEAQ. The germline V and J ends were trimmed by 6 bases and 4 bases, with 12 bases remaining between them. The CDR3 protein is CASSRDFSTGELFF. For the CDR3, the DNA is TGTGCCAGCAGTCGGGACTTTTCCACCGGGGAGCTGTTTTTT.

The gene calls are TRBV28 and TRBJ1-2; 8 nucleotides agree with TRBD1. V shed 5 bases, J shed 4 bases, and the junction held 6 bases outside the gene matches. CDR1 is MDHEN and CDR2 is SYDVKM in the germline V gene. CDR3 length: 14 residues. This CDR3 is CASSPGTGSYGYTF. CDR3 coding DNA: TGTGCCAGCAGTCCCGGGACAGGCAGCTATGGCTACACCTTC.

This clone is categorized as medium-sized. The chain combines TRBV7-9 with TRBJ1-1; 7 bases fit TRBD1. CDR3 length equals 14 residues. V lost 0 bases to trimming and J lost 5 bases; unmatched junction nucleotides: 3. The germline V gene has CDR1 SEHNR and CDR2 FQNEAQ (reference sequence). CDR3 residues: CASSLAQGQTEAFF. In DNA, the CDR3 is TGTGCCAGCAGCTTAGCGCAGGGACAGACTGAAGCTTTCTTT. The full variable domain, rest sourced from reference TRBV7-9 and TRBJ1-1, is DTGVSQNPRHKITKRGQNVTFRCDPISEHNRLYWYRQTLGQGPEFLTYFQNEAQLEKSRLLSDRFSAERPKGSFSTLEIQRTEQGDSAMYLCASSLAQGQTEAFFGQGTRLTVV.

A remark on this clone: Other DNA sequences within the sample encode an identical CDR3. This chain uses TRBV6-1 with TRBJ2-1; 8 bases fit TRBD1. Germline-derived CDR1 and CDR2 are MNHNS and SASEGT. The J segment lost 3 bases and the V segment lost 1 base, leaving 5 bases of the junction unmatched. This CDR3 region has 16 residues. The CDR3 coding sequence is TGTGCCAGCAGTGAAGTGGACAGGGACTTCTACAATGAGCAGTTCTTC. This encodes CASSEVDRDFYNEQFF.

J is TRBJ2-3 and V is TRBV30, with D possibly TRBD1 on 6 matching bases. In germline, CDR1 is GTSNPN, CDR2 SVGIG (reference sequence). V lost 4 bases and J 2 bases, leaving 10 bases between the germline ends. The CDR3 is 13 amino acids. The DNA for the CDR3 is TGTGCCTGGAACAGGGACCCCACAGATACGCAGTATTTT. Translating it yields CAWNRDPTDTQYF.

The sample holds a few counts of this clone. This rearrangement joins TRBV4-3 to TRBJ2-5; 10 bases line up with TRBD1. Germline CDR1 is LGHNA and CDR2 is YSLEER. CDR3 length: 17 amino acids. With V trimmed by 4 bases and J by 2 bases, 10 bases remained unmatched. CDR3: CASSRVWTGGSQETQYF. As DNA, the CDR3 is TGCGCCAGCAGCCGAGTTTGGACAGGGGGGAGTCAAGAGACCCAGTACTTC.